This T cell receptor (beta chain) came from a study of CD8+ T cells in alopecia areata. Study findings and constraints: Although TCR sharing was seen in mice, sharing across patients was less clear, possibly for HLA-related reasons.

Following extraction, RNA underwent reverse transcription to cDNA, which served as the sequencing template. Produced via immunoSEQ multiplex PCR; TCRdb's table is partial and in-frame only. The sample consists of over 2,500 clones, about two thirds of them appearing once. CDR3 length equals 15 residues. V shed 4 bases and J shed 0 bases, with 11 bases lying between them. Germline CDR1 is LGHNA and CDR2 is YSLEER. Comment on this clone: Its antigen is as yet unknown.

The sequence was collected from a human donor in good health. The gene calls are TRBV4-3 and TRBJ2-3; possibly TRBD1 or TRBD2 for D (5 bases each). Input material: skin. This CDR3 is CASSRGTGSTDTQYF. CDR3 sequence (DNA): TGCGCCAGCAGCCGAGGGACGGGAAGCACAGATACGCAGTATTTT.